One sample yielded the 10 T cell receptor beta chains listed below, sequenced in a study of T cell repertoires in cytomegalovirus infection. A single record per CDR3 protein comes from TCRdb applying MiXCR to the reads. The sample shows around 450,000 distinct CDR3 sequences, roughly 12% of them seen only once. Sequenced sample: PBMCs. These receptors came from a human donor in good health (CMV status not recorded). Some clones in this sample may be carry-over from other donors' samples.

V gene TRBV20-1 combines with J gene TRBJ1-6; D call uncertain. The CDR3 extends over 15 amino acids. Germline CDR1 is DFQATT and CDR2 is SNEGSKA (reference sequence). The germline V and J ends were trimmed by 1 base and 2 bases, with 9 bases remaining between them. Here the CDR3 reads CSARAVMTYNSPLHF. The CDR3 DNA follows: TGCAGTGCTAGAGCGGTGATGACCTATAATTCACCCCTCCACTTT.

This clonotype was found many times. The V gene is TRBV12-3 or TRBV12-4, the J gene TRBJ2-3; maybe TRBD1 (7 bases). The length of the CDR3 is 13 residues. V lost 4 bases to trimming and J lost 6 bases, with 11 bases between them. The DNA for the CDR3 is TGTGCCAGCAGTTCGCAGGGGGGTGATACGCAGTATTTT. It encodes CASSSQGGDTQYF.

This clonotype was seen repeatedly, ten times or more. The J gene is TRBJ2-3, the V gene TRBV7-3, with 7 nucleotides matching TRBD2. Per germline, CDR1 SGHTA and CDR2 FQGTGA. Trimming at V came to 2 bases and at J to 4 bases, leaving 6 bases not matched to a gene. This CDR3 contains 15 residues. CDR3 protein: CASSLGLADPDTQYF. The CDR3 DNA reads as TGTGCCAGCAGCTTAGGCCTAGCGGACCCAGATACGCAGTATTTT.

V gene TRBV30 combines with J gene TRBJ1-2, with D unresolved. V gave up 0 bases and J gave up 0 bases, with 5 bases separating them. The CDR3 loop spans 13 amino acids. Germline CDR1 GTSNPN, CDR2 SVGIG (reference sequence). The CDR3 bases are TGTGCCTGGAGTGTACGACCTAACTATGGCTACACCTTC. It specifies CAWSVRPNYGYTF.

This clonotype was found many times. This chain links TRBV6-1 with TRBJ1-2; 8 nucleotides agree with TRBD1. Losses at the gene ends were 2 bases for V and 2 bases for J; bases not matched to a gene: 4. There are 15 residues in the CDR3. The germline V gene has CDR1 MNHNS and CDR2 SASEGT. Here the CDR3 reads CASSEPGQANYGYTF. The DNA of the CDR3 is TGTGCCAGCAGTGAACCGGGACAGGCCAACTATGGCTACACCTTC.

This clonotype was seen ten or more times. This chain joins TRBV7-2 and TRBJ1-4, with 7 bases that match TRBD1. Per germline, CDR1 SGHTA and CDR2 FQGNSA. V lost 3 bases, J lost 1 base, and 5 bases stayed unmatched. CDR3 size: 16 residues. The CDR3 DNA sequence: TGTGCCAGCAGCTTCGGGCAGGGGGGAACTAATGAAAAACTGTTTTTT. Its translation: CASSFGQGGTNEKLFF.

This clonotype has just a few counts. The chain carries TRBV2 and TRBJ1-1; no firm D call. This CDR3 contains 17 residues. Looked up from germline, CDR1 is SNHLY and CDR2 is FYNNEI. The V end lost 7 bases, the J end lost 0 bases, and 21 bases lay between the germline ends. The CDR3 sequence: CASTPLTLGYLNTEAFF. In nucleotides, the CDR3 is TGTGCCAGCACCCCCCTCACGCTGGGCTACCTGAACACTGAAGCTTTCTTT.

This clonotype was picked up many times. The gene calls are TRBV6-2 or TRBV6-3 and TRBJ2-7; 7 positions match TRBD1. V was pared by 10 bases and J by 0 bases, with 15 bases of the junction left unmatched. The CDR3 length is 16 residues. Per germline, CDR1 MNHEY and CDR2 SVGEGT. The chain's CDR3 is CATLGDRARSSYEQYF. CDR3 nucleotides: TGTGCCACTCTGGGGGACAGAGCGAGAAGCTCCTACGAGCAGTACTTC.

This clonotype was detected many times. For the CDR3, the DNA is TGTGCCAGCAGTGGAAGTCAGACTAACTATGGCTACACCTTC. This translates into CASSGSQTNYGYTF. The gene calls are TRBV6-1 and TRBJ1-2; D unresolved. The CDR3 is 14 amino acids. V was clipped by 4 bases and J by 0 bases, with 9 bases between them. Germline lookup yields CDR1 MNHNS and CDR2 SASEGT.

This clonotype was picked up many times. The V gene is TRBV7-8, the J gene TRBJ2-5, with a weak D call TRBD2 (5 bases). The V end was cut by 4 bases, the J end by 5 bases, with 11 bases between. CDR1 is SGHVS, CDR2 FQNEAQ, per germline. CDR3 length: 13 residues. CDR3 nucleotide sequence: TGTGCCAGCAGCTCCGGAGGAGGCGAGACCCAGTACTTC. This codes for CASSSGGGETQYF. The entire variable domain, with the rest obtained from reference TRBV7-8 and TRBJ2-5, is as follows: GAGVSQSPRYKVAKRGQDVALRCDPISGHVSLFWYQQALGQGPEFLTYFQNEAQLDKSGLPSDRFFAERPEGSVSTLKIQRTQQEDSAVYLCASSSGGGETQYFGPGTRLLVL.